This passage covers 3 T cell receptor beta chains from one sample sequenced in a study of T-cell memory formation after mild COVID-19. TCRdb re-called the 5' RACE reads with MiXCR, one entry per CDR3 protein. The sample holds around 90,000 distinct CDR3 sequences, about an eighth seen once. The material sequenced was PBMCs or a T cell subset sorted from them (not recorded which). The receptors were gathered from an adult woman who had mild COVID-19 (a few samples of this study predate the infection). Cell type and time point are not known.

This chain links TRBV20-1 with TRBJ2-1; 11 positions match TRBD2. The ends lost 6 bases at V and 4 bases at J; junction bases unmatched: 5. The CDR3 loop spans 14 amino acids. The germline gives CDR1 DFQATT, CDR2 SNEGSKA (reference sequence). In DNA, the CDR3 is TGCAGTGCCTCACTAGCGGGGGTTTACAATGAGCAGTTCTTC. This gives the protein CSASLAGVYNEQFF.

This chain joins TRBV5-6 and TRBJ2-6; D gene uncertain. Germline V gives CDR1 SGHDT, CDR2 YYEEEE. V gave up 6 bases and J gave up 2 bases, with 9 bases separating them. The CDR3 length is 14 residues. The CDR3 bases are TGTGCCAGCACTCTGGATCCTGGGGCCAACGTCCTGACTTTC. It encodes CASTLDPGANVLTF.

The chain carries TRBV7-9 and TRBJ2-1; TRBD2 aligns across 12 bases. Germline-derived CDR1 and CDR2 are SEHNR and FQNEAQ (reference sequence). V lost 7 bases, J lost 8 bases, and 18 bases stayed unmatched. The CDR3 contains 18 residues. CDR3 nucleotides: TGTGCCAGCACCTCCCCGGATCCCGGACTAGCGGGAAAGTATGAGCAGTTCTTC. Amino acid sequence: CASTSPDPGLAGKYEQFF.